Following are 14 T cell receptor beta chains from one sample sequenced in a study. Each CDR3 protein gets one entry after TCRdb re-called the RT-PCR reads with MiXCR. The top ten clones hold 3.6% of a sample with about 680,000 distinct CDR3 sequences, 12% to 15% of them seen once. Specimen: memory CD4+ T cells from blood. The receptors derive from a female donor in good health, serving as a healthy control.

In this sample, this clonotype turned up a few times. The chain links TRBV28 to TRBJ1-1; 10 positions agree with TRBD1. Germline CDR1 reads MDHEN; CDR2 reads SYDVKM. The CDR3 is 16 residues long. Losses at the gene ends were 2 bases for V and 4 bases for J; bases not matched to a gene: 7. CDR3: CASSLPGQGSGTEAFF. CDR3 nucleotides: TGTGCCAGCAGTTTACCGGGACAGGGGTCGGGCACTGAAGCTTTCTTT. Full variable domain (missing parts from reference TRBV28 and TRBJ1-1): DVKVTQSSRYLVKRTGEKVFLECVQDMDHENMFWYRQDPGLGLRLIYFSYDVKMKEKGDIPEGYSVSREKKERFSLILESASTNQTSMYLCASSLPGQGSGTEAFFGQGTRLTVV.

This clonotype was observed many times. The CDR3 coding sequence is TGTGCCAGCAGCGGGGGGACAGGCTACGAGCAGTACTTC. This gives the protein CASSGGTGYEQYF. This chain connects TRBV9 to TRBJ2-7; 8 positions match TRBD1. The germline gives CDR1 SGDLS, CDR2 YYNGEE. J lost 3 bases, V lost 3 bases, and 2 bases had no gene match. CDR3 length equals 13 residues.

This clonotype was seen a handful of times. The J gene is TRBJ2-5, the V gene TRBV10-3, with 16 bases lining up with TRBD2. Germline values: CDR1 ENHRY, CDR2 SYGVKD. Trimming took 6 bases from V and 5 from J; bases not matched to a gene: 15. The CDR3 has 19 residues. CDR3 sequence reads: CAIRPEGTSGRARGETQYF. CDR3 nucleotide sequence: TGTGCCATCAGACCCGAAGGGACTAGCGGGAGGGCCCGAGGGGAGACCCAGTACTTC.

This clonotype was counted only a few times. The junction shows a germline mismatch at one end, possibly a read error. The rearrangement links TRBV18 to TRBJ1-2, with D possibly TRBD1 on 6 matching bases. There are 13 residues in the CDR3. Germline V gene lookup returns CDR1 KGHSH and CDR2 LQKENI. The CDR3 DNA reads as TGTGCCAGCTCACCAAGCCAGGGGCCCCTCCCCTTATTC. Protein: CASSPSQGPLPLF.

This rearrangement joins TRBV3-1 to TRBJ2-1; perhaps TRBD2 as D (6 bases). The germline gives CDR1 LGHDT, CDR2 YNNKEL (reference sequence). This CDR3 is built from 13 residues. Trimming shortened V by 8 bases and J by 8 bases, and 16 bases separated the two germline ends. This chain's CDR3 is CASCPLLADEQFF. The CDR3 coding sequence is TGTGCCAGCTGCCCCTTACTAGCTGATGAGCAGTTCTTC.

This chain uses TRBV24-1 with TRBJ2-1, with 8 bases that match TRBD2. The CDR3 totals 14 residues. After removal of 9 bases from V and 8 bases from J, the junction contained 11 bases not matched to a gene. Germline-derived CDR1 and CDR2 are KGHDR and SFDVKD. The CDR3 reads CATQRAGGDYEQFF. The CDR3 DNA reads as TGTGCCACCCAAAGGGCGGGAGGAGATTATGAGCAGTTCTTC.

Only a few counts were recorded for this clonotype. V and J are TRBV4-1 and TRBJ2-1; D might be TRBD2 (5 bases). CDR3 length equals 17 residues. Trimming removed 3 bases at V and 0 bases at J, with 15 bases between. Per germline, CDR1 MGHRA and CDR2 YSYEKL. The CDR3 bases are TGCGCCAGCAGCCACGTGATAGCGAGGAGCTCCTACAATGAGCAGTTCTTC. This gives the protein CASSHVIARSSYNEQFF.

Ten or more counts support this clonotype. This chain joins TRBV12-5 and TRBJ2-5; 9 bases match TRBD2. The CDR3 consists of 13 residues. Trimming at V came to 1 base and at J to 9 bases, leaving 3 bases not matched to a gene. Per germline, CDR1 LGHNT and CDR2 FRNRAP. The CDR3 DNA reads as TGTGCTAGTGGTTTGGCGGCTAGCGGGGCCCAGTACTTC. This translates into CASGLAASGAQYF.

This chain connects TRBV18 to TRBJ2-3; 8 bases match TRBD1. CDR3 length: 15 amino acids. The J segment lost 1 base and the V segment lost 4 bases, leaving 4 bases of the junction unmatched. CDR1 KGHSH and CDR2 LQKENI come from the germline V gene. The CDR3 protein is CASSRETGGTDTQYF. The CDR3 DNA reads as TGTGCCAGCTCACGGGAGACAGGGGGCACAGATACGCAGTATTTT.

This rearrangement joins TRBV3-1 to TRBJ2-7; D is possibly TRBD2 (6 bases). CDR3 size: 14 residues. The ends were cut back, 0 bases at V and 5 bases at J, with 11 bases in the middle. CDR1 and CDR2 (germline): LGHDT, YNNKEL (reference sequence). In nucleotides, the CDR3 is TGTGCCAGCAGCCAAGATATGCGGGGTGACGAGCAGTACTTC. It is translated as CASSQDMRGDEQYF.

There are many counts of this clonotype. This rearrangement joins TRBV7-2 to TRBJ2-7, with 13 bases aligning to TRBD2. This CDR3 is 14 amino acids long. Germline V gene data show CDR1 as SGHTA and CDR2 as FQGNSA. V gave up 6 bases and J gave up 3 bases; unmatched junction bases: 2. In DNA form, the CDR3 reads TGTGCCAGCAGATGGACTAGCGGGAGCTACGAGCAGTACTTC. This gives the protein CASRWTSGSYEQYF.

This clonotype was counted between two and nine times. In DNA form, the CDR3 reads TGTGCCAGCAGCCTATTTGCCAGAGTCTATGGCTACACCTTC. Its translation is CASSLFARVYGYTF. V gene TRBV5-6 combines with J gene TRBJ1-2; D remains unclear. V was cut by 4 bases and J by 4 bases, with 14 bases left in between. From germline, CDR1 is SGHDT and CDR2 YYEEEE. The CDR3 is 14 residues long.

This clonotype was picked up a small number of times. The rearrangement joins TRBV5-1 to TRBJ2-1; 7 bases fit TRBD2. This CDR3 comprises 15 residues. The V gene end was trimmed by 0 bases and the J gene end by 7 bases; junction bases not matched to a gene: 7. CDR1 and CDR2 (germline): SGHRS, YFSETQ. The CDR3 DNA reads as TGCGCCAGCAGCTTGGGGGGAGGGATGGTGAATGAGCAGTTCTTC. It codes for CASSLGGGMVNEQFF.

V gene TRBV15 combines with J gene TRBJ1-2; 7 bases are shared with TRBD1. With 0 bases clipped from V and 7 bases from J, the junction kept 11 bases outside the gene matches. This CDR3 region has 16 residues. Germline assignment: CDR1 LNHNV and CDR2 YYDKDF (reference sequence). As DNA, the CDR3 is TGTGCCACCAGCAGAGATCTAAGCGGGACAGTAACTGGCTACACCTTC. Its protein product is CATSRDLSGTVTGYTF. Looking up the rest from reference TRBV15 and TRBJ1-2 gives the full variable domain: DAMVIQNPRYQVTQFGKPVTLSCSQTLNHNVMYWYQQKSSQAPKLLFHYYDKDFNNEADTPDNFQSRRPNTSFCFLDIRSPGLGDTAMYLCATSRDLSGTVTGYTFGSGTRLTVV.